These T cell receptor beta chains were read from a single sample in a study of cytomegalovirus exposure and HLA in healthy donors. Profiling relied on immunoSEQ multiplex PCR, and the TCRdb table lists in-frame clones only, not all of them. The ten most abundant clones cover 1% to 1.5% of a sample with 150,000 or so clones. Source material: PBMCs. These receptors originate from a woman between 55 and 75 years old in good health and CMV-seronegative. Each CDR3 is given with its conserved first and last residue. Fields, in order: J gene, D gene, V gene, CDR3 DNA, CDR3 protein. A D gene is named only where the DNA matches it firmly.

TRBJ1-2,NA,TRBV7-2,TGTGCCAGCAGCTTAAACAGGGCTAACTATGGCTACACCTTC,CASSLNRANYGYTF
TRBJ1-5,TRBD1,TRBV2,TGTGCCAGCAGAAAACAGGGGGCCGAGAATCAGCCCCAGCATTTT,CASRKQGAENQPQHF
TRBJ2-2,TRBD2,TRBV5-1,TGCGCCAGCAGCTTGGTAGCTAGCGGGAGATCTGGGGAGCTGTTTTTT,CASSLVASGRSGELFF
TRBJ2-7,NA,TRBV28,TGTGCCAGCAGTTACGGGACTTACGAGCAGTACTTC,CASSYGTYEQYF
TRBJ2-7,TRBD2,TRBV7-8,TGTGCCAGCAGCCCTGGACTAGCGGGAGCACCTGCCTACGAGCAGTACTTC,CASSPGLAGAPAYEQYF
TRBJ1-2,TRBD1,TRBV7-3,TGTGCCAGCAGCCCAGGACAGGGTGACTATGGCTACACCTTC,CASSPGQGDYGYTF
TRBJ1-2,TRBD1,TRBV19,TGTGCCAGTTGGGACAGGGGCGGGGAGACTGGCTACACCTTC,CASWDRGGETGYTF
TRBJ2-5,NA,TRBV29-1,TGCAGCGTCCTTCGGGGGATCCAAGAGACCCAGTACTTC,CSVLRGIQETQYF
TRBJ2-1,TRBD1,TRBV5-1,TGCGCCAGCAGCTTGGGGCAAACCAGGGGGAATGAGCAGTTCTTC,CASSLGQTRGNEQFF
TRBJ2-7,NA,TRBV14,TGTGCCAGCAGCCTCGGTCCCTCCTACGAGCAGTACTTC,CASSLGPSYEQYF
TRBJ2-5,TRBD2,TRBV2,TGTGCCAGCAGTCACTACGAGGGAACTAACATTGTGGGGACTAGCGGGGGGGTGGAGACCCAGTACTTC,CASSHYEGTNIVGTSGGVETQYF
TRBJ2-7,NA,TRBV11-2,TGTGCCAGCAGCTCGGGGAACTACGAGCAGTACTTC,CASSSGNYEQYF
TRBJ1-6,NA,TRBV7-3,TGTGCCAGCAGCTTGGGGGCCAATAATTCACCCCTCCACTTT,CASSLGANNSPLHF
TRBJ1-5,TRBD1,TRBV7-8,TGTGCCAGCGAGACAGGGCTGGGCAATCAGCCCCAGCATTTT,CASETGLGNQPQHF
TRBJ2-5,TRBD1,TRBV7-7,TGTGCCAGCAGCTCGAATCGGGACAGTCAAGAGACCCAGTACTTC,CASSSNRDSQETQYF
TRBJ2-7,TRBD1,TRBV18,TGTGCCAGCTCACCCCGGGACAGTAACGAGCAGTACTTC,CASSPRDSNEQYF
TRBJ1-2,NA,TRBV4-3,TGCGCCAGCAGCCAAGGGGGACAAGCGACTAACTATGGCTACACCTTC,CASSQGGQATNYGYTF
TRBJ1-1,TRBD1,TRBV2,TGTGCCAGCTTACTCGACAGGGGGCGATTGAACACTGAAGCTTTCTTT,CASLLDRGRLNTEAFF
TRBJ2-1,TRBD1,TRBV14,TGTGCCAGCAGCCCGAGGACAGGGGTAATCTTCCATGAGCAGTTCTTC,CASSPRTGVIFHEQFF
TRBJ1-5,TRBD1,TRBV19,TGTGCCAGTAGTTACGACAGGGATAGCAATCAGCCCCAGCATTTT,CASSYDRDSNQPQHF
TRBJ2-2,NA,TRBV7-6,TGTGCCAGCAGGTTAGGGGCGAACGGGGAGCTGTTTTTT,CASRLGANGELFF
TRBJ2-2,NA,TRBV5-1,TGCGCCAGCAGCTTAGTACAGAACACCGGGGAGCTGTTTTTT,CASSLVQNTGELFF
TRBJ2-7,TRBD1,TRBV5-4,TGTGCCAGCAGCTTGGCCGGGGCAGGGGGCAAGTACGAGCAGTACTTC,CASSLAGAGGKYEQYF
TRBJ2-1,TRBD2,TRBV7-2,TGTGCCAGCAGCCGGGTGGGACTAGAAAATGAGCAGTTCTTC,CASSRVGLENEQFF
TRBJ2-1,TRBD1,TRBV9,TGTGCCAGCAGCGTAGATATCCGGACAGGGGAGTACAATGAGCAGTTCTTC,CASSVDIRTGEYNEQFF
TRBJ1-5,NA,TRBV19,TGTGCCAGTGGCTACAGGGTTAGTGTTCAGCCCCAGCATTTT,CASGYRVSVQPQHF
TRBJ2-7,NA,TRBV6-1,TGTGCCAGCAGTGGAGGGAGAAGGACGTCCTACGAGCAGTACTTC,CASSGGRRTSYEQYF
TRBJ2-1,TRBD1,TRBV29-1,TGCAGCGGTAAACAGGGGGCAGGAAATGAGCAGTTCTTC,CSGKQGAGNEQFF
TRBJ1-1,NA,TRBV5-1,TGCGCCAGCAGCCCCGGACAGACAAACACTGAAGCTTTCTTT,CASSPGQTNTEAFF
TRBJ1-1,NA,TRBV10-3,TGTGCCATCAGCGCCCGGGACACTTCCTCCACTGAAGCTTTCTTT,CAISARDTSSTEAFF
TRBJ1-2,NA,TRBV5-1,TGCGCCAGCAGCGACTTTGCTGGTAGCCGGGGAGGCCTCAGCTTC,CASSDFAGSRGGLSF
TRBJ2-5,NA,TRBV6-4,TGTGCCAGCAGCAGAACCGGGGAAGAGACCCAGTACTTC,CASSRTGEETQYF
TRBJ1-1,NA,TRBV6-5,TGTGCCAGCGTCCCCCCACAGCACACTGAAGCTTTCTTT,CASVPPQHTEAFF
TRBJ2-7,NA,TRBV27,TGTGCCAGCAGGTTTACAGGGAACTCCTACGAGCAGTACTTC,CASRFTGNSYEQYF
TRBJ1-1,NA,TRBV5-8,TGTGCCAGCAGCTTGAACAGGAACACTGAAGCTTTCTTT,CASSLNRNTEAFF
TRBJ1-2,NA,TRBV5-1,TGCGCCAGCAGCTCTGTAGACTATGGCTACACCTTC,CASSSVDYGYTF
TRBJ2-2,NA,TRBV4-1,TGCGCCAGCAGCCAAGACCTCAGGGGTGGGCTGTTTTTT,CASSQDLRGGLFF
TRBJ2-7,NA,TRBV5-6,TGTGCCAGCAGCGAGGCCACGCGGGGAAGAGGCGAGCAGTACTTC,CASSEATRGRGEQYF
TRBJ1-2,NA,TRBV30,TGTGCCTGGAGTGTACTGAAGGGAGAGAACTATGGCTACACCTTC,CAWSVLKGENYGYTF
TRBJ1-5,NA,TRBV7-9,TGTGCCAGCAGCTTTGGACAGAATAGCAATCAGCCCCAGCATTTT,CASSFGQNSNQPQHF
TRBJ2-7,NA,TRBV2,TGTGCCAGCATGGAGCAAACCTACGAGCAGTACTTC,CASMEQTYEQYF
TRBJ1-2,NA,TRBV5-1,TGCGCCAGCAGCTTGGCACGGGGGGCAGAGGATAACTATGGCTACACCTTC,CASSLARGAEDNYGYTF
TRBJ1-4,NA,TRBV27,TGTGCCAGCAGTTCACACGTTTTATCTGGTTCAACTAATGAAAAACTGTTTTTT,CASSSHVLSGSTNEKLFF
TRBJ2-3,NA,TRBV7-6,TGTGCCAGCAGCTTAGGAGACCGGGGGGATACGCAGTATTTT,CASSLGDRGDTQYF
TRBJ1-2,TRBD1,TRBV6-5,TGTGCCAGCAGTTACTCAGGACAGGGTAACTATGGCTACACCTTC,CASSYSGQGNYGYTF
TRBJ1-5,TRBD1,TRBV7-4,TGTGCCACTAGAACCGGGGGACAGGGAGAAAAGGAAAGCAATCAGCCCCAGCATTTT,CATRTGGQGEKESNQPQHF
TRBJ1-2,NA,TRBV19,TGTGCCAGTAGTCCCGGAGGCAACAGAAACTATGGCTACACCTTC,CASSPGGNRNYGYTF
TRBJ1-2,NA,TRBV2,TGTGCCAGCAGTTTTTCCAGGGGCGCGCAAAATGGCTACACCTTC,CASSFSRGAQNGYTF
TRBJ2-7,TRBD1,TRBV30,TGTGCCTGGAGTGTAGCAGGGGGCCCCTACGAGCAGTACTTC,CAWSVAGGPYEQYF
TRBJ2-7,TRBD2,TRBV14,TGTGCCAGCAGCCCCCAGGGAGGGACCTACGAGCAGTACTTC,CASSPQGGTYEQYF
TRBJ2-2,NA,TRBV7-9,TGTGCCAGCAGCTTAATGAGAGGCAACGTTGGGGAGCTGTTTTTT,CASSLMRGNVGELFF
TRBJ2-3,TRBD1,TRBV7-9,TGTGCCAGCAGCTTAGCAGTAAACTTCGGGACAGGGAGTACAGATACGCAGTATTTT,CASSLAVNFGTGSTDTQYF
TRBJ2-3,NA,TRBV7-2,TGTGCCAGCAGCTTAGGAAGGCGGGGCGGACGCACAGATACGCAGTATTTT,CASSLGRRGGRTDTQYF